A selection of T cell receptor beta chains follows, all from one sample in a study of T cells in Graves' hyperthyroidism and ophthalmopathy. One entry per CDR3 protein, called by TCRdb with MiXCR from the multiplex PCR reads. Of around 240,000 distinct CDR3 sequences listed, about 15% are singletons. Sequenced: blood. All receptors derive from a middle-aged woman with Graves' hyperthyroidism that later progressed to Graves' ophthalmopathy. Each CDR3 is given with its conserved first and last residue. A D gene is named only where the DNA matches it firmly. Expanded clones get a size class; other rows say once, few or many, or leave the size out.

CASSLFPSDGGNTIYF,TGCGCCAGCAGCTTGTTCCCCTCGGACGGCGGAAACACCATATATTTT,TRBV5-1,.,TRBJ1-3,.
CASSGFRNTGELFF,TGTGCCAGTTCAGGGTTTCGGAACACCGGGGAGCTGTTTTTT,TRBV3-1,.,TRBJ2-2,many
CASSSQYLGAFF,TGTGCCAGCAGTTCCCAATACCTCGGGGCTTTCTTT,TRBV28,.,TRBJ1-1,many
CASSVGLAGSNEQFF,TGTGCCAGCAGCGTAGGACTAGCTGGTTCAAATGAGCAGTTCTTC,TRBV9,TRBD2,TRBJ2-1,many
CASTPRGLSTEAFF,TGTGCCAGCACCCCCAGGGGGTTGAGCACTGAAGCTTTCTTT,TRBV28,TRBD1,TRBJ1-1,many
CASSLAGLPRTDTQYF,TGTGCCAGCAGTTTAGCCGGGCTCCCGCGCACAGATACGCAGTATTTT,TRBV12-3/TRBV12-4,.,TRBJ2-3,many
CASSSRDTLTGELFF,TGTGCCAGCAGTTCCCGGGACACCCTTACCGGGGAGCTGTTTTTT,TRBV9,.,TRBJ2-2,few
CASCYHRQVLHYASPLHF,TGTGCCAGCTGTTACCACAGACAGGTTCTACATTACGCTTCACCCCTCCACTTT,TRBV28,.,TRBJ1-6,many
CASSPPGSSNEQFF,TGTGCCAGCTCACCACCTGGGTCATCCAATGAGCAGTTCTTC,TRBV18,.,TRBJ2-1,.
CASSVGQGNTEAFF,TGTGCCAGCAGCGTAGGCCAGGGGAACACTGAAGCTTTCTTT,TRBV9,.,TRBJ1-1,many
CASSLAGRGNEQFF,TGTGCCAGCAGTCTAGCGGGGCGTGGGAATGAGCAGTTCTTC,TRBV6-1,TRBD2,TRBJ2-1,many
CASTRGRFLAGGTDTQYF,TGTGCCAGCACGCGAGGCCGGTTTCTAGCGGGAGGAACAGATACGCAGTATTTT,TRBV2,TRBD2,TRBJ2-3,.
CATSRDRGIGGELFF,TGTGCCACCAGCAGAGATCGGGGGATCGGCGGGGAGCTGTTTTTT,TRBV15,.,TRBJ2-2,few
CASSSVTTNEKLFF,TGTGCCAGCAGCTCAGTAACAACTAATGAAAAACTGTTTTTT,TRBV7-2,.,TRBJ1-4,many
CSNLRFSLYKNTEAFF,TGCAGCAACCTAAGGTTCTCCCTATACAAGAACACTGAAGCTTTCTTT,TRBV20-1,.,TRBJ1-1,few
CASSPGGYTDTQYF,TGTGCCAGCAGTCCGGGGGGGTACACAGATACGCAGTATTTT,TRBV28,TRBD2,TRBJ2-3,many
CARLHTSSYNEQFF,TGTGCCAGACTCCACACTAGCTCCTACAATGAGCAGTTCTTC,TRBV19,.,TRBJ2-1,few
CASRATSGSGEQYF,TGTGCCAGCAGAGCCACTAGCGGGAGTGGCGAGCAGTACTTC,TRBV7-8,TRBD2,TRBJ2-7,many
CASSMTGGVAYEQYF,TGTGCCAGCAGCATGACAGGGGGCGTCGCCTACGAGCAGTACTTC,TRBV11-2,TRBD1,TRBJ2-7,.
CASSEGHGRGYNEQFF,TGTGCCAGCAGCGAGGGGCATGGACGGGGCTACAATGAGCAGTTCTTC,TRBV7-2,.,TRBJ2-1,many
CASSEGQGVNYEQYF,TGTGCCAGCAGCGAGGGACAGGGGGTGAACTACGAGCAGTACTTC,TRBV9,TRBD1,TRBJ2-7,many
CAWSVRAGMNTEAFF,TGTGCCTGGAGTGTACGGGCCGGGATGAACACTGAAGCTTTCTTT,TRBV30,.,TRBJ1-1,.
CASSLAGLAGDYEQYF,TGTGCCAGCAGCTTAGCCGGACTAGCGGGGGACTACGAGCAGTACTTC,TRBV11-2,TRBD2,TRBJ2-7,many
CASSSGQGNYGYTF,TGTGCCAGCAGTTCTGGACAGGGGAACTATGGCTACACCTTC,TRBV27,TRBD1,TRBJ1-2,many
CASSVFELREQYF,TGTGCCAGCAGTGTCTTTGAACTGCGGGAGCAGTACTTC,TRBV6-1,.,TRBJ2-7,many
CSASSGLYNEKLFF,TGCAGTGCTAGTTCGGGACTCTATAATGAAAAACTGTTTTTT,TRBV20-1,.,TRBJ1-4,many
CASGLDPTGYTGELFF,TGTGCTAGTGGTTTGGACCCGACAGGCTACACCGGGGAGCTGTTTTTT,TRBV12-5,.,TRBJ2-2,many
CASSQTLAAPSYNEQFF,TGTGCCAGCAGCCAAACACTAGCGGCCCCCTCCTACAATGAGCAGTTCTTC,TRBV11-2,TRBD2,TRBJ2-1,.
CASSLTSAEKGGNTIYF,TGTGCCAGCAGTTTAACGTCGGCAGAAAAAGGTGGAAACACCATATATTTT,TRBV28,.,TRBJ1-3,many
CASSLAGGIYNEQFF,TGTGCCAGCAGCTTAGCGGGAGGGATTTACAATGAGCAGTTCTTC,TRBV7-2,TRBD2,TRBJ2-1,many
CASSETGKGYGYTF,TGTGCCAGCAGTGAAACAGGGAAAGGGTATGGCTACACCTTC,TRBV6-1,.,TRBJ1-2,many
CASAVAGGSNEQFF,TGTGCCAGTGCAGTGGCGGGAGGCAGCAATGAGCAGTTCTTC,TRBV19,TRBD2,TRBJ2-1,many
CASSQEGDFSYNEQFF,TGCGCCAGCAGCCAGGAGGGTGACTTTTCCTACAATGAGCAGTTCTTC,TRBV5-1,.,TRBJ2-1,many
CASSEGRLGLAEQYF,TGCGCCAGCAGTGAGGGACGCCTCGGTCTGGCCGAGCAGTACTTC,TRBV10-1,.,TRBJ2-7,few
CSASRLAGSNEQFF,TGCAGTGCTAGTCGACTAGCGGGAAGCAATGAGCAGTTCTTC,TRBV20-1,TRBD2,TRBJ2-1,few
CASSYGIEAFF,TGTGCCAGCAGTTACGGGATCGAAGCTTTCTTT,TRBV6-6,.,TRBJ1-1,few
CASSDGGGGTDTQYF,TGCGCCAGCAGTGATGGAGGGGGAGGCACAGATACGCAGTATTTT,TRBV10-2,.,TRBJ2-3,many
CASSPGENQPQHF,TGTGCCAGCTCACCAGGGGAGAATCAGCCCCAGCATTTT,TRBV18,.,TRBJ1-5,many
CASSTGLTETQYF,TGTGCCAGCAGCACGGGACTCACAGAGACCCAGTACTTC,TRBV13,.,TRBJ2-5,many
CASSDGSGTYEQYF,TGCGCCAGCAGTGATGGTAGCGGGACCTACGAGCAGTACTTC,TRBV10-1,TRBD2,TRBJ2-7,many
CASSLTGAGADTRYF,TGTGCCAGCAGTTTGACAGGGGCTGGCGCAGATACGCGGTATTTT,TRBV12-3/TRBV12-4,TRBD1,TRBJ2-3,many
CASSLGSGELFF,TGTGCCAGCAGCCTGGGGTCCGGGGAGCTGTTTTTT,TRBV11-2,.,TRBJ2-2,many
CSGGQGLNYGYTF,TGCAGCGGTGGACAGGGTCTTAACTATGGCTACACCTTC,TRBV29-1,TRBD1,TRBJ1-2,.
CASNLGQRTDTQYF,TGCGCCAGCAACCTAGGACAGCGCACAGATACGCAGTATTTT,TRBV5-1,.,TRBJ2-3,many
CASTLGGYEQYF,TGTGCCAGCACCTTGGGGGGTTACGAGCAGTACTTC,TRBV28,.,TRBJ2-7,many
CASSDRWLDDEQYF,TGTGCCAGCAGTGACCGTTGGCTAGACGACGAGCAGTACTTC,TRBV2,.,TRBJ2-7,few
CASSLGSTDAWDAGTDTQYF,TGTGCCAGCAGCTTAGGGAGTACGGACGCCTGGGACGCGGGCACAGATACGCAGTATTTT,TRBV11-3,.,TRBJ2-3,many
CASSVPGLAGEISGANVLTF,TGTGCCAGCAGTGTCCCGGGACTAGCGGGAGAGATTTCTGGGGCCAACGTCCTGACTTTC,TRBV2,TRBD2,TRBJ2-6,.
CASSIQAGGGYGYTF,TGTGCCAGTAGTATTCAAGCAGGGGGTGGCTATGGCTACACCTTC,TRBV19,TRBD1,TRBJ1-2,few
CSGKGQGGEKLFF,TGCAGCGGGAAAGGCCAGGGGGGTGAAAAACTGTTTTTT,TRBV29-1,TRBD1,TRBJ1-4,many
CASSPPYVTTTEAFF,TGTGCCAGCAGTCCCCCATACGTAACCACGACTGAAGCTTTCTTT,TRBV6-1,.,TRBJ1-1,many
CASSSLDTDYEQYF,TGTGCCAGCAGTTCCCTAGACACTGACTACGAGCAGTACTTC,TRBV28,.,TRBJ2-7,many
CASSYRDEQFF,TGTGCCAGCAGTTATCGGGATGAGCAGTTCTTC,TRBV12-3/TRBV12-4,.,TRBJ2-1,many
CSARDKWIGDNTEAFF,TGCAGTGCTAGAGATAAATGGATCGGGGACAACACTGAAGCTTTCTTT,TRBV20-1,.,TRBJ1-1,.
CASSPASLGDTQYF,TGTGCCAGCAGCCCGGCAAGTCTAGGGGATACGCAGTATTTT,TRBV3-1,.,TRBJ2-3,many
CASSLSPSGGEQYF,TGTGCCAGCAGTTTATCCCCCTCAGGGGGCGAGCAGTACTTC,TRBV27,TRBD1,TRBJ2-7,many
CASSWAQGASDYGYTF,TGTGCCAGTAGTTGGGCACAGGGGGCGAGCGACTATGGCTACACCTTC,TRBV19,TRBD1,TRBJ1-2,.
CASSHSGGTYNEQFF,TGTGCCAGCAGCCACAGCGGGGGGACGTACAATGAGCAGTTCTTC,TRBV3-1,TRBD2,TRBJ2-1,many
CASSLTGDPTNEKLFF,TGTGCCAGCAGTCTTACAGGGGATCCAACTAATGAAAAACTGTTTTTT,TRBV6-1,TRBD1,TRBJ1-4,many
CASSFSPGLAGTGNEQFF,TGTGCCAGCAGTTTTTCCCCCGGGCTAGCGGGAACGGGTAATGAGCAGTTCTTC,TRBV28,TRBD2,TRBJ2-1,many